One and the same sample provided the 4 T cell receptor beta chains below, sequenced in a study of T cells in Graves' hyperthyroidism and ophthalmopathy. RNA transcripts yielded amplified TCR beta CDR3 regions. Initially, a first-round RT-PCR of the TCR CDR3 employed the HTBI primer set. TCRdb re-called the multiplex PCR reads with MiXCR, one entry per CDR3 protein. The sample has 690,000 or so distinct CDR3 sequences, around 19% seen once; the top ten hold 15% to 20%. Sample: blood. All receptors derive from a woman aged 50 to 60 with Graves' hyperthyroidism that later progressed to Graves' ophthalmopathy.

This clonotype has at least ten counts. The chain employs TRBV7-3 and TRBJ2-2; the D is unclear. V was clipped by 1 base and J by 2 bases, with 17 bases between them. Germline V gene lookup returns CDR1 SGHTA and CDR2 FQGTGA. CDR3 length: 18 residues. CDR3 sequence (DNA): TGTGCCAGCAGCTTAATGGTGACACCCCGACCTAACACCGGGGAGCTGTTTTTT. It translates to CASSLMVTPRPNTGELFF.

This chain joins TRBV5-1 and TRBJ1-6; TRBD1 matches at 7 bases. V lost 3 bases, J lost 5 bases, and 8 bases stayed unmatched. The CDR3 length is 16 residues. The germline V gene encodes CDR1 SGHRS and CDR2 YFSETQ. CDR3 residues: CASSYRPGTDNSPLHF. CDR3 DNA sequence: TGCGCCAGCAGCTACAGACCCGGGACAGATAATTCACCCCTCCACTTT.

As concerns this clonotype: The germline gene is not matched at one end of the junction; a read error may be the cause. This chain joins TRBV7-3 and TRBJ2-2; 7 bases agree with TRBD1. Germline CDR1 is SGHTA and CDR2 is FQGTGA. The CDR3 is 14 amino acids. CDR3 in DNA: TGTGCCAGCAGCTTTGACAGGGTCACCGGGGAGCTGGTTTTT. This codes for CASSFDRVTGELVF.

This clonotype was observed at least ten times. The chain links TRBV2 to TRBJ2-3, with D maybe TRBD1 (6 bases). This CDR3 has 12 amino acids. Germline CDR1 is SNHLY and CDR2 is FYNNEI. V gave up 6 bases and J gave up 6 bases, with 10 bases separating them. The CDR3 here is CASRWTVDTQYF. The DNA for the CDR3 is TGTGCCAGCAGGTGGACAGTGGATACGCAGTATTTT.